Each of the 24 T cell receptor beta chains below was sequenced from the same sample in a study of identifying expanded T cells in peripheral blood. Repertoires were generated with immunoSEQ multiplex PCR, while TCRdb's copy carries only in-frame clones and drops some. Among around 100,000 clones listed, roughly 87% were seen once. Sequencing was done on a sample of blood. These receptors all stem from a person between 18 and 75 years old in good health.

V gene TRBV6-1 combines with J gene TRBJ1-5; 7 nucleotides match TRBD1. The CDR3 has 14 amino acids. Per the germline V gene, CDR1 is MNHNS and CDR2 is SASEGT. Unmatched junction bases numbered 10, after V lost 7 bases and J lost 7 bases. CDR3 region: CASKGQPLPQPQHF. CDR3 bases: TGTGCCAGCAAGGGACAGCCCCTCCCACAGCCCCAGCATTTT.

The chain links TRBV2 to TRBJ1-1; no definite D call. Germline values: CDR1 SNHLY, CDR2 FYNNEI. The CDR3 is 13 amino acids. Trimming left V 3 bases short and J 10 bases short, with 15 bases between. The CDR3 loop reads CASSEAKPEGAFF. The CDR3 DNA reads TGTGCCAGCAGTGAGGCCAAACCCGAGGGAGCTTTCTTT. Full variable domain (rest looked up from reference TRBV2 and TRBJ1-1): EPEVTQTPSHQVTQMGQEVILRCVPISNHLYFYWYRQILGQKVEFLVSFYNNEISEKSEIFDDQFSVERPDGSNFTLKIRSTKLEDSAMYFCASSEAKPEGAFFGQGTRLTVV.

This rearrangement joins TRBV7-2 to TRBJ2-3; D could derive from TRBD1 or TRBD2 (5 bases each). The CDR3 covers 16 residues. Per germline, CDR1 SGHTA and CDR2 FQGNSA. V gave up 4 bases and J gave up 4 bases, with 18 bases separating them. CDR3 loop: CASSSLSGRGADTQYF. The CDR3 DNA is TGTGCCAGCAGCTCCTTGTCGGGACGGGGTGCAGATACGCAGTATTTT. The full variable domain, with the rest looked up from reference TRBV7-2 and TRBJ2-3, is GAGVSQSPSNKVTEKGKDVELRCDPISGHTALYWYRQSLGQGLEFLIYFQGNSAPDKSGLPSDRFSAERTGGSVSTLTIQRTQQEDSAVYLCASSSLSGRGADTQYFGPGTRLTVL.

This clone was found a few times. V usage is TRBV7-2 and J usage is TRBJ1-6, with TRBD1 as a possible D gene (5 bases). Looked up from germline, CDR1 is SGHTA and CDR2 is FQGNSA. The CDR3 has 12 residues. Trimming left V 2 bases short and J 10 bases short, with 6 bases between. CDR3 DNA: TGTGCCAGCAGCTTACAGGGATCACCCCTCCACTTT. This translates into CASSLQGSPLHF.

V is TRBV6-5 and J is TRBJ1-2; 8 bases match TRBD1. V shed 6 bases and J 3 bases; nucleotides not matched to a gene: 0. CDR3 length equals 12 residues. From germline, CDR1 is MNHEY and CDR2 SVGAGI. CDR3 nucleotide sequence: TGTGCCAGCAGACAGGGGGACTATGGCTACACCTTC. Protein sequence: CASRQGDYGYTF.

This clone is classed as large. The V and J genes are TRBV7-7 and TRBJ1-2; 10 nucleotides align to TRBD1. Germline V CDR1 and CDR2: SSHAT, FNYEAQ (reference sequence). J was trimmed by 6 bases and V by 5 bases; bases with no gene match: 6. The CDR3 consists of 14 residues. CDR3 in amino acids: CASSPDRGRDGYTF. For the CDR3, the DNA is TGTGCCAGCAGCCCCGACAGGGGGCGAGATGGCTACACCTTC.

The chain links TRBV2 to TRBJ1-1, with D possibly TRBD1 on 5 matching bases. The V end lost 2 bases, the J end lost 5 bases, and 9 bases lay between the germline ends. Per germline, CDR1 SNHLY and CDR2 FYNNEI. This CDR3 contains 13 residues. As DNA, the CDR3 is TGTGCCAGCAGTGAACAGGGATGGACTGAAGCTTTCTTT. Amino acids: CASSEQGWTEAFF.

This chain connects TRBV13 to TRBJ2-7; D gene uncertain. Trimming cost V 5 bases and J 0 bases, with 2 bases left between them. In germline, CDR1 is PRHDT, CDR2 FYEKMQ (reference sequence). This CDR3 region has 11 residues. The CDR3: CASSASYEQYF. Written as DNA, the CDR3 is TGTGCCAGCAGCGCCTCCTACGAGCAGTACTTC.

The sample holds one count of this clone. This chain connects TRBV11-2 to TRBJ2-5, with D tentatively TRBD1 (6 bases). The V and J ends lost 5 bases and 4 bases respectively, with 17 bases between them. CDR3 size: 15 residues. Germline-derived CDR1 and CDR2 are SGHAT and FQNNGV. The CDR3 reads CASSLGGAGVETQYF. CDR3 nucleotide sequence: TGTGCCAGCAGCCTCGGTGGGGCAGGGGTAGAGACCCAGTACTTC.

This sequence joins TRBV5-8 and TRBJ2-3; 8 nucleotides agree with TRBD1. J was trimmed by 0 bases and V by 6 bases; bases with no gene match: 6. The CDR3 covers 15 residues. Per germline, CDR1 SGHTS and CDR2 YDEGEE. The CDR3 DNA is TGTGCCAGCACCTCAACAGGGGGTAGCACAGATACGCAGTATTTT. Translated: CASTSTGGSTDTQYF.

The chain uses TRBV5-4 and TRBJ2-3, with 12 bases fitting TRBD2. The ends lost 0 bases at V and 5 bases at J; junction bases unmatched: 7. The CDR3 extends over 17 amino acids. Germline CDR1 and CDR2: SGHNT and YYREEE (reference sequence). The DNA of the CDR3 is TGTGCCAGCAGCTTGGGAGCTAGCGGGGGGGCGTTAGATACGCAGTATTTT. This encodes CASSLGASGGALDTQYF.

The rearrangement uses TRBV7-9 and TRBJ1-5; possible D gene TRBD1, 5 bases. Germline V CDR1 and CDR2: SEHNR, FQNEAQ (reference sequence). CDR3 length equals 15 residues. The V gene lost 6 bases and the J gene lost 6 bases, with 18 bases spanning the gap. The DNA of the CDR3 is TGTGCCAGCAGTTCGACAGAGGGCGCCCGTCAGCCCCAGCATTTT. Encoded protein: CASSSTEGARQPQHF.

For the CDR3, the DNA is TGTGCCAGCAGTTCCAGGGGAGTTGGCGATGGCTACACCTTC. Translation gives CASSSRGVGDGYTF. The V and J genes are TRBV27 and TRBJ1-2, with D possibly matching TRBD1 (6 bases). Trimming cost V 4 bases and J 6 bases, with 15 bases left between them. The CDR3 runs to 14 residues. In germline, CDR1 is MNHEY, CDR2 SMNVEV (reference sequence).

The sample holds a few counts of this clone. This chain connects TRBV20-1 to TRBJ2-7; 7 bases match TRBD1. Germline lookup yields CDR1 DFQATT and CDR2 SNEGSKA (reference sequence). Trimming at V came to 6 bases and at J to 6 bases, leaving 5 bases not matched to a gene. CDR3 length equals 11 residues. In DNA, the CDR3 is TGCAGTGCCCTGACAGGGCCCGAGCAGTACTTC. This sequence encodes CSALTGPEQYF.

The gene calls are TRBV11-2 and TRBJ2-1; 7 bases map to TRBD2. CDR1 and CDR2 (germline): SGHAT, FQNNGV. The length of the CDR3 is 18 residues. Unmatched junction bases numbered 18, after V lost 5 bases and J lost 5 bases. CDR3 sequence: CASSPVSSGVGWNNEQFF. The DNA of the CDR3 is TGTGCCAGCAGCCCAGTTTCCAGCGGGGTCGGCTGGAACAATGAGCAGTTCTTC. Filled out from reference TRBV11-2 and TRBJ2-1, the complete variable domain reads EAGVAQSPRYKIIEKRQSVAFWCNPISGHATLYWYQQILGQGPKLLIQFQNNGVVDDSQLPKDRFSAERLKGVDSTLKIQPAKLEDSAVYLCASSPVSSGVGWNNEQFFGPGTRLTVL.

The J gene is TRBJ2-5, the V gene TRBV18; 8 bases map to TRBD1. This CDR3 has 15 residues. CDR1 KGHSH and CDR2 LQKENI come from the germline V gene. V trimming: 5 bases; J trimming: 0 bases; junction bases outside the gene matches: 5. The CDR3 loop reads CASSSDRAYQETQYF. The CDR3 DNA reads as TGTGCCAGCTCATCGGACAGGGCCTACCAAGAGACCCAGTACTTC.

This clone occurred a few times. The genes are TRBV4-1 and TRBJ1-4; D is unclear. With 4 bases removed from V and 8 bases from J, the gap between germline ends came to 11 bases. Germline V lookup: CDR1 MGHRA, CDR2 YSYEKL. This CDR3 is built from 13 residues. CDR3 in DNA: TGCGCCAGCAGCCGAGAAGGACCCGAAAAACTGTTTTTT. Translated: CASSREGPEKLFF.

J is TRBJ2-7 and V is TRBV2; TRBD1 matches 9 bases. CDR1 and CDR2 (germline): SNHLY, FYNNEI. The CDR3 sequence is 14 residues long. Losses at the gene ends were 10 bases for V and 6 bases for J; bases not matched to a gene: 13. The CDR3 DNA sequence: TGTGCCACCGAACGACAGGGGGTGACCCTCGAGCAGTACTTC. Encoded protein: CATERQGVTLEQYF.

The chain uses TRBV6-6 and TRBJ2-2, with unresolved D. The CDR3 is 13 amino acids. Germline values: CDR1 MNHNY, CDR2 SVGAGI (reference sequence). Trimming shortened V by 2 bases and J by 6 bases, and 7 bases separated the two germline ends. CDR3 DNA sequence: TGTGCCAGCAGTTACGGGTCCGCCGGGGAGCTGTTTTTT. Translation: CASSYGSAGELFF.

The V gene is TRBV28, the J gene TRBJ2-1, with 11 bases that match TRBD2. In germline, CDR1 is MDHEN, CDR2 SYDVKM. The junction had 12 bases not matched to a gene; V was cut back by 5 bases and J by 0 bases. The CDR3 has 19 residues. This CDR3 reads CASSTWLAGGRSSYNEQFF. CDR3 DNA: TGTGCCAGCAGTACATGGCTAGCGGGGGGCCGGAGCTCCTACAATGAGCAGTTCTTC.

This clone is a singleton in its sample. The chain uses TRBV9 and TRBJ2-7; 8 bases map to TRBD1. There are 15 residues in the CDR3. J lost 3 bases, V lost 4 bases, and 9 bases had no gene match. Germline loops: CDR1 SGDLS, CDR2 YYNGEE. For the CDR3, the DNA is TGTGCCAGCAGCCCCGGGACAGGTGACGTCTACGAGCAGTACTTC. Translating it yields CASSPGTGDVYEQYF.

The rearrangement links TRBV11-3 to TRBJ2-7; TRBD1 aligns across 9 bases. The V gene's germline CDR1 is SGHNT and CDR2 YENEEA. This CDR3 is built from 15 residues. V lost 5 bases, J lost 2 bases, and 7 bases stayed unmatched. The CDR3 DNA sequence: TGTGCCAGCAGCCCCAGCCGGGACAGGGCCTACGAGCAGTACTTC. Translating it yields CASSPSRDRAYEQYF.

The genes are TRBV11-2 and TRBJ2-3; 8 bases are shared with TRBD2. After removal of 2 bases from V and 1 base from J, the junction contained 14 bases not matched to a gene. In germline, CDR1 is SGHAT, CDR2 FQNNGV. The CDR3 consists of 19 residues. The CDR3, as DNA: TGTGCCAGCAGCTTATTTGGTAGCGGGGCACAACCGGGCACAGATACGCAGTATTTT. Translating gives CASSLFGSGAQPGTDTQYF.

The chain couples TRBV12-1 to TRBJ2-7; TRBD2 was called by the table and not checked on the DNA. TRBV12-1 is flagged as a pseudogene. The CDR3 length is 19 residues. In nucleotides, the CDR3 is TGTGCCAGCAGCTCCACTCGGGGGGGGAGGACAGCGAGCTCCTACGAGCAGTACTTC. Translating it yields CASSSTRGGRTASSYEQYF.